The subject of this entry is one T cell receptor beta chain. The clone's antigen remains unknown. No base quality information exists; no much larger clone differs at one position. These data come from a study of blood T cell repertoires in COVID-19 (TCRdb year 2020). Background for the entire study: Samples covering the acute and convalescent phases of COVID-19 were provided by collaborators in the United States, Italy and Spain. Deeply sampled blood TCRbeta repertoires from subjects exposed to, actively infected with, or recovered from COVID-19 were included in the dataset. HLA class I and class II types, where available, came from metadata supplied by the sample provider rather than from assay-based typing. The repertoires were made available in a free public database intended to serve as a resource for research on the immune response to SARS-CoV-2. The sample metadata nearly always contained a de-identified subject ID, COVID-19 status, age in years and sex. Samples were obtained from the ongoing ImmuneRACE study (first 160 participants) and from over a thousand subjects provided by 6 global collaborators. The material from the prospective study consisted of cDNA or gDNA derived from T cells, B-cell-depleted T cells, or PBMCs. Study-wide conclusions, independent of this receptor: The amount of clinical and demographic metadata varied by source and participant and was provided uncurated.

The immunoSEQ Assay, a bias-controlled multiplex PCR, was used to amplify TCRbeta CDR3 regions from genomic DNA. Regarding the original processing steps: The number of nucleated cells in each sample was estimated by amplification of reference gene primers within the assay. Sequence reads were collapsed and filtered to measure the absolute abundance of every unique TCRbeta CDR3 rearrangement. For each sample, productive Simpson clonality was calculated as the square root of Simpson's diversity index across productive rearrangements. TCRdb limited this immuneACCESS table to in-frame rearrangements with V and J called. A share of clones is missing; checked studies link under half to unresolved V genes, and the rest is unexplained. From that table come the V and J calls and clone size; the DNA was used to work out D and trimming. The sample table records about 19,000 clones; 82% of these occur just once. The ten largest clones capture about 6% of the sample.

The germline V gene sets CDR1 to SNHLY and CDR2 to FYNNEI. CDR3 length: 14 amino acids, cysteine to phenylalanine. Just the 42-base CDR3 DNA is kept, in frame starting at base 1. A distance of 14 bases separates the germline ends of V and J, which lose 6 bases and 2 bases respectively. The collaborating institutions used their own protocols to collect whole blood in K2EDTA tubes. For TCRbeta analysis, collaborators shipped samples as frozen whole blood, isolated PBMCs, or DNA extracted from either of those sample types. This chain joins TRBV2 to TRBJ2-7, and the D gene may be TRBD1, 6 bases matching. The receptor's source is a human donor in a cohort sampled during active COVID-19. The sequenced sample was peripheral blood. The DNA is TGTGCCAGCAGGACAACAGGGATAGCCTACGAGCAGTACTTC. Translated, it reads CASRTTGIAYEQYF.